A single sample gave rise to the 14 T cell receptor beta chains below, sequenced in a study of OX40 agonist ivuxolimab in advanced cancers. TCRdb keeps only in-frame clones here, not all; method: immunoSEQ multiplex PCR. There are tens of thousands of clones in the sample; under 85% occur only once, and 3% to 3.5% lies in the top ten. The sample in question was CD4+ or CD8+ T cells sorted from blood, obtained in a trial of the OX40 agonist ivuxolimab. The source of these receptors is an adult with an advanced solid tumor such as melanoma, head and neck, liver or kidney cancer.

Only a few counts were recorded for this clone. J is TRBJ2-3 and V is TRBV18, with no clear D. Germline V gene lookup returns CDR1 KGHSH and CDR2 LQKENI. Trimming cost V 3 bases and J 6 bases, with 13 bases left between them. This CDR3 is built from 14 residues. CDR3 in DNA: TGTGCCAGCTCACCTGGACCGGGCGGTGATACGCAGTATTTT. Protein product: CASSPGPGGDTQYF.

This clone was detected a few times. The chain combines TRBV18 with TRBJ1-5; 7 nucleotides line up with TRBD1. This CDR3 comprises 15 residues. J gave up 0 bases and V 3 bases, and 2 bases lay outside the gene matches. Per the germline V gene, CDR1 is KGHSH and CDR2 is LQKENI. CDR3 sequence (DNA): TGTGCCAGCTCACCGACAGGGAATAGCAATCAGCCCCAGCATTTT. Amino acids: CASSPTGNSNQPQHF.

The CDR3 is CASSQGQTGRADTQYF. As DNA, the CDR3 is TGTGCCAGCAGCCAGGGCCAGACAGGGCGAGCAGATACGCAGTATTTT. The chain combines TRBV5-5 with TRBJ2-3, with 7 bases fitting TRBD1. The CDR3 covers 16 residues. Trimming at V came to 4 bases and at J to 4 bases, leaving 12 bases not matched to a gene. The germline gives CDR1 SGHKS, CDR2 YYEKEE (reference sequence).

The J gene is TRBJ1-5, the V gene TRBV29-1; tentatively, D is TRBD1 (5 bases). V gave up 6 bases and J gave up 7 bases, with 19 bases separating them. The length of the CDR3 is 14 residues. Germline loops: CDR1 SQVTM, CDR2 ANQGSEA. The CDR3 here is CSVILAGRDQPQHF. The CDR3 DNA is TGCAGCGTGATCCTGGCAGGGAGGGACCAGCCCCAGCATTTT.

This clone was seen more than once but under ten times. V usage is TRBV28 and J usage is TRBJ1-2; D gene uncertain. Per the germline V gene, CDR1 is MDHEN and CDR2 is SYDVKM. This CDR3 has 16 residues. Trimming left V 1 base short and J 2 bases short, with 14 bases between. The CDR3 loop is CASSLSPGMGNYGYTF. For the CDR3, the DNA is TGTGCCAGCAGTTTATCCCCGGGGATGGGGAACTATGGCTACACCTTC.

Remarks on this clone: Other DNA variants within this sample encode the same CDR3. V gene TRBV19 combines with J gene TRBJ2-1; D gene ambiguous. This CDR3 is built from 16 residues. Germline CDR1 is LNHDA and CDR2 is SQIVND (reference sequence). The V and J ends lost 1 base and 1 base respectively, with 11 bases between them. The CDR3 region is CASSIVDGFSYNEQFF. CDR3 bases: TGTGCCAGTAGTATAGTAGACGGCTTTTCCTACAATGAGCAGTTCTTC.

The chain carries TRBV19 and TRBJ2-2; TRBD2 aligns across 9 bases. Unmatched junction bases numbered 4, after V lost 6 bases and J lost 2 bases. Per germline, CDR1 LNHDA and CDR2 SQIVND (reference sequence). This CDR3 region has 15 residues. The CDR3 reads CASRRGTSNTGELFF. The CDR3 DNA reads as TGTGCCAGTAGAAGGGGGACTAGCAACACCGGGGAGCTGTTTTTT.

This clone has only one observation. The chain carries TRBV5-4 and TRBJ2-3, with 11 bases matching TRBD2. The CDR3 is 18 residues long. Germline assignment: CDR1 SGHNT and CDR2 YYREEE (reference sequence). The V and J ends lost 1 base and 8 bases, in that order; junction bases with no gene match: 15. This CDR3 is CASSLNFGTSGSEGTQYF. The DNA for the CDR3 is TGTGCCAGCAGCTTGAACTTTGGAACTAGCGGGAGCGAAGGTACGCAGTATTTT.

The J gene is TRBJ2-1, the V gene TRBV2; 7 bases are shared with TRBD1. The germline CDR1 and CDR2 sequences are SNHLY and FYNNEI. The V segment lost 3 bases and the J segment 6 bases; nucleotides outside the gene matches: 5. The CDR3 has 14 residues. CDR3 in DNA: TGTGCCAGCAGTGAGCGGACAGGTTTCAATGAGCAGTTCTTC. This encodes CASSERTGFNEQFF.

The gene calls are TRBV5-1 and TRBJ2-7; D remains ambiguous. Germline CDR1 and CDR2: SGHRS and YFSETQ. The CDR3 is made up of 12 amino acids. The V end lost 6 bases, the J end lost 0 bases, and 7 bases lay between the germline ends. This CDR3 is CASISASYEQYF. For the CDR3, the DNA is TGCGCCAGCATAAGCGCCTCCTACGAGCAGTACTTC.

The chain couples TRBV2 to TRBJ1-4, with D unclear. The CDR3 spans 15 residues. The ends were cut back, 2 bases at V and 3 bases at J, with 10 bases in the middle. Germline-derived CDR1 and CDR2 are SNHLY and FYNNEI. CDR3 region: CASSETGLPNEKLFF. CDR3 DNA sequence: TGTGCCAGCAGTGAAACGGGTCTACCTAATGAAAAACTGTTTTTT.

This CDR3 is CASSFTAGEADTQYF. The CDR3 DNA follows: TGCGCCAGCAGCTTTACAGCGGGAGAGGCAGATACGCAGTATTTT. The chain carries TRBV5-1 and TRBJ2-3, with 8 bases fitting TRBD2. The V and J ends lost 2 bases and 4 bases, in that order; junction bases with no gene match: 6. The germline V gene has CDR1 SGHRS and CDR2 YFSETQ. This CDR3 region has 15 residues.

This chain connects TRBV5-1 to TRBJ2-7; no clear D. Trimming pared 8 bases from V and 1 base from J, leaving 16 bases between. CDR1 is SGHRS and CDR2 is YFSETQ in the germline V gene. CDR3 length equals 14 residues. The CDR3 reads CASSPAAQSYEQYF. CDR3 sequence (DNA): TGCGCCAGTTCCCCGGCAGCCCAATCCTACGAGCAGTACTTC. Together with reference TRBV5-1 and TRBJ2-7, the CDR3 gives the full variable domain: KAGVTQTPRYLIKTRGQQVTLSCSPISGHRSVSWYQQTPGQGLQFLFEYFSETQRNKGNFPGRFSGRQFSNSRSEMNVSTLELGDSALYLCASSPAAQSYEQYFGPGTRLTVT.

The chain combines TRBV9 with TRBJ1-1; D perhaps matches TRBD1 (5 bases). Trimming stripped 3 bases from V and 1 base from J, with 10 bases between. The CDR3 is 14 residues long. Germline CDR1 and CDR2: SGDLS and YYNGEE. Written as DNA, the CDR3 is TGTGCCAGCAGCGGGGGCCAGAGGAACACTGAAGCTTTCTTT. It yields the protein CASSGGQRNTEAFF.